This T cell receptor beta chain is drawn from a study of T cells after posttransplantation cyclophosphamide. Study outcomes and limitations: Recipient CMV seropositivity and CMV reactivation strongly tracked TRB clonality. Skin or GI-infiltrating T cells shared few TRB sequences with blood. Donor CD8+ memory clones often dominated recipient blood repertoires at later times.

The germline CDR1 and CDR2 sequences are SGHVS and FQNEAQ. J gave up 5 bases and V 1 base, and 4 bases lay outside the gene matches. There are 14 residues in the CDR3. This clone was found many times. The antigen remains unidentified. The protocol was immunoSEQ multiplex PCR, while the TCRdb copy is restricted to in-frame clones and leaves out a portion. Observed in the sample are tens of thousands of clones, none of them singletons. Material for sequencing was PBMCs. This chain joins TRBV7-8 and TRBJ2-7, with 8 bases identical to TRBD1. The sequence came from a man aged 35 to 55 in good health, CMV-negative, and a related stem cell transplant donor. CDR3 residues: CASSLDDRGHEQYF. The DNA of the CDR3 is TGTGCCAGCAGCTTAGATGACAGGGGCCACGAGCAGTACTTC.